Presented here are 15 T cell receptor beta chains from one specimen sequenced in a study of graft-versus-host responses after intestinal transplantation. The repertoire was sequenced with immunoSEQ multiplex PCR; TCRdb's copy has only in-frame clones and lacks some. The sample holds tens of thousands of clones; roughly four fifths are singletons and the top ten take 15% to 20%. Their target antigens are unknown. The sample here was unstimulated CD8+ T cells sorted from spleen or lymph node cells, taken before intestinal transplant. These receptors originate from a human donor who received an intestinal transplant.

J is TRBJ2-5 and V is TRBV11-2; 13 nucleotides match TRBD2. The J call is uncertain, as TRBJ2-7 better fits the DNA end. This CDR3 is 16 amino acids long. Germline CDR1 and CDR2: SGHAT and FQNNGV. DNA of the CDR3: TGTGCCAGCAGCTCGACTAGCGGGGGGATGCCCTACGAGCAGTACTTC. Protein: CASSSTSGGMPYEQYF.

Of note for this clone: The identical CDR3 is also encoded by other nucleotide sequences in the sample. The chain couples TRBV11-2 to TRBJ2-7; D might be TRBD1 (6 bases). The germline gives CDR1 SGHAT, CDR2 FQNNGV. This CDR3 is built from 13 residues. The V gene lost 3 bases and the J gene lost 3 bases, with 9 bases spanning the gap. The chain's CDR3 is CASSLGTNYEQYF. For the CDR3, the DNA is TGTGCCAGCAGCTTGGGGACAAACTACGAGCAGTACTTC. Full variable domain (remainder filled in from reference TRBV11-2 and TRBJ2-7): EAGVAQSPRYKIIEKRQSVAFWCNPISGHATLYWYQQILGQGPKLLIQFQNNGVVDDSQLPKDRFSAERLKGVDSTLKIQPAKLEDSAVYLCASSLGTNYEQYFGPGTRLTVT.

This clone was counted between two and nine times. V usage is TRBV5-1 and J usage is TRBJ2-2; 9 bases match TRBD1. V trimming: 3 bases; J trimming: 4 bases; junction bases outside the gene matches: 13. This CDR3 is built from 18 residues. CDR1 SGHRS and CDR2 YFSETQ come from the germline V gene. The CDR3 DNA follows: TGCGCCAGCAGCTACGGGGACAGGGAAAGCACGGGCACCGGGGAGCTGTTTTTT. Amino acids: CASSYGDRESTGTGELFF.

The CDR3, as DNA: TGTGCCGCCGGGCTAGCGGGAGGTTATAACATTCAGTACTTC. This gives the protein CAAGLAGGYNIQYF. V and J are TRBV28 and TRBJ2-4, with 11 bases that match TRBD2. This CDR3 comprises 14 residues. Trimming took 11 bases from V and 7 from J; bases not matched to a gene: 10. The germline CDR1 and CDR2 sequences are MDHEN and SYDVKM.

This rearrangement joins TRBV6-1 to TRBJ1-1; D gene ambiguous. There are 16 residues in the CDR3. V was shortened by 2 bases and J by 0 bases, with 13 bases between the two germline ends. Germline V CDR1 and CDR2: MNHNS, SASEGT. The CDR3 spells CASSEQIGLMNTEAFF. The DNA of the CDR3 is TGTGCCAGCAGTGAACAAATCGGCCTGATGAACACTGAAGCTTTCTTT.

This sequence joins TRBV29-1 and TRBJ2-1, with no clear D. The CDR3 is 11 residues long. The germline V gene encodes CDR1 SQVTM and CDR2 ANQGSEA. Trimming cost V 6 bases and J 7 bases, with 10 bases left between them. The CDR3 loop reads CSVRAINEQFF. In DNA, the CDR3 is TGCAGCGTAAGGGCGATTAATGAGCAGTTCTTC.

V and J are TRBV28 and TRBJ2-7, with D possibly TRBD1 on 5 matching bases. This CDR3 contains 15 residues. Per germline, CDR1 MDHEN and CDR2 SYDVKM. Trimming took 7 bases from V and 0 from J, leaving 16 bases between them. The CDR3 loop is CASNSADRLSYEQYF. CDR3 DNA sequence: TGTGCCAGCAATTCGGCTGACAGACTCTCCTACGAGCAGTACTTC.

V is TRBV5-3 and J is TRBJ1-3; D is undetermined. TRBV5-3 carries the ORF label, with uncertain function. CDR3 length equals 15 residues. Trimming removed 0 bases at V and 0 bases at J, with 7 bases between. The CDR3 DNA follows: TGTGCCAGAAGCTTGGATAGCTGCTCTGGAAACACCATATATTTT. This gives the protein CARSLDSCSGNTIYF.

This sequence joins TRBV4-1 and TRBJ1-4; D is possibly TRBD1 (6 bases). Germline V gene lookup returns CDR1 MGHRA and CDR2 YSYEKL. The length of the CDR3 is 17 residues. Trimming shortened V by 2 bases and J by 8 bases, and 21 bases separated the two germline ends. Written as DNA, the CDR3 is TGCGCCAGCAGCCAATCCAGATCAGTGGGGGCAGGGGAAAAACTGTTTTTT. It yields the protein CASSQSRSVGAGEKLFF.

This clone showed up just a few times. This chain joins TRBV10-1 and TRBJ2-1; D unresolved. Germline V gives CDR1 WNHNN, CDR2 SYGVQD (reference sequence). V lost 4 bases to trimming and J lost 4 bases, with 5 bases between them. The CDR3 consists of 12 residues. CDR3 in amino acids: CASSVTYNEQFF. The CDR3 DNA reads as TGCGCCAGCAGTGTTACTTACAATGAGCAGTTCTTC.

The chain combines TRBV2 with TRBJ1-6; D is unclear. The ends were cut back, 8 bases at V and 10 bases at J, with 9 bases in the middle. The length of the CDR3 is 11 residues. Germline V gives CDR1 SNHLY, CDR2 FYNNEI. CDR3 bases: TGTGCCAGCTCCAGAAGGTCACCCCTCCACTTT. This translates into CASSRRSPLHF.

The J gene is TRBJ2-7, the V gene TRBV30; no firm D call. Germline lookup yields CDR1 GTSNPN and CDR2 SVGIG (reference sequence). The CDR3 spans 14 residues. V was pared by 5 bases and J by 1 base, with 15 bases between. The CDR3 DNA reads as TGTGCCTGGGATCCCCCCGGTGGTTCCTACGAGCAGTACTTC. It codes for CAWDPPGGSYEQYF.

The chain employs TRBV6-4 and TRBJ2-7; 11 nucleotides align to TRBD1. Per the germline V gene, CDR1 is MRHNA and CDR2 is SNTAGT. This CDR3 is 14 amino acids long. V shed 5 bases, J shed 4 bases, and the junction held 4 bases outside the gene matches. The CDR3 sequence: CASSLGQGAYEQYF. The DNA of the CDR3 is TGTGCCAGCAGTCTAGGACAGGGGGCATACGAGCAGTACTTC.

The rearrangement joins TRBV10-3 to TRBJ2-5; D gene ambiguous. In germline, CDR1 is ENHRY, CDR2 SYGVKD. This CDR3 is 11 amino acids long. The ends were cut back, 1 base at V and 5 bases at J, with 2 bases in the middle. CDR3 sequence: CAISEFETQYF. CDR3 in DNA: TGTGCCATCAGTGAGTTCGAGACCCAGTACTTC.

The CDR3 spells CASRRLAEKQETQYF. CDR3 bases: TGTGCCAGCAGGCGACTAGCGGAAAAACAAGAGACCCAGTACTTC. The chain employs TRBV2 and TRBJ2-5; TRBD2 matches at 9 bases. The CDR3 extends over 15 amino acids. From germline, CDR1 is SNHLY and CDR2 FYNNEI. V lost 6 bases, J lost 2 bases, and 7 bases stayed unmatched.